This paragraph covers one T cell receptor beta chain sequence. Sequencing was performed with immunoSEQ multiplex PCR; in TCRdb, only in-frame clones are kept and a portion is missing. The table includes some 21,000 clones, approximately 95% detected once. This sample was taken from a study of blood T cell repertoires in COVID-19. The receptor was isolated from a woman aged 45-65 years with active COVID-19. The sequencing input was peripheral blood.

This CDR3 is CASNETPRTAYGYTF. CDR3 nucleotides: TGTGCCAGCAACGAAACACCGCGGACAGCCTATGGCTACACCTTC. This chain joins TRBV6-5 and TRBJ1-2, with a tentative D call TRBD1 (6 bases). This CDR3 comprises 15 residues. CDR1 MNHEY and CDR2 SVGAGI come from the germline V gene. Trimming cost V 7 bases and J 4 bases, with 19 bases left between them.